The 24 T cell receptor beta chains in this list originate from one sample, sequenced in a study of OX40 agonist ivuxolimab in advanced cancers. Measured with immunoSEQ multiplex PCR; TCRdb has only the in-frame clones, and not every one. The data contain approximately 73,000 clones, roughly 85% of them seen just once; the ten biggest clones take up about 2.7%. This sample comprised CD4+ or CD8+ T cells sorted from blood, obtained in a trial of the OX40 agonist ivuxolimab. Source of these receptors: an adult with an advanced solid tumor such as melanoma, head and neck, liver or kidney cancer.

The gene calls are TRBV15 and TRBJ2-7, with 7 nucleotides matching TRBD1. The germline gives CDR1 LNHNV, CDR2 YYDKDF (reference sequence). The CDR3 is 13 residues long. Trimming cost V 3 bases and J 1 base; bases outside gene matches: 0. DNA of the CDR3: TGTGCCACCAGCAGGGACAGGTCCTACGAGCAGTACTTC. This codes for CATSRDRSYEQYF. The variable domain in full, completed from reference TRBV15 and TRBJ2-7, reads DAMVIQNPRYQVTQFGKPVTLSCSQTLNHNVMYWYQQKSSQAPKLLFHYYDKDFNNEADTPDNFQSRRPNTSFCFLDIRSPGLGDTAMYLCATSRDRSYEQYFGPGTRLTVT.

The rearrangement joins TRBV4-3 to TRBJ2-7, with 8 nucleotides matching TRBD1. Germline trimming cut 1 base from V and 1 base from J; bases unmatched to any gene: 3. CDR1 and CDR2 from the germline V gene are LGHNA and YSLEER. CDR3 size: 15 residues. This CDR3 is CASSQGRTGSYEQYF. The CDR3 region has the DNA TGCGCCAGCAGCCAAGGCCGGACAGGGTCCTACGAGCAGTACTTC.

V usage is TRBV11-2 and J usage is TRBJ2-7; tentative D call: TRBD1 (5 bases). In germline, CDR1 is SGHAT, CDR2 FQNNGV. The ends were cut back, 5 bases at V and 7 bases at J, with 15 bases in the middle. The CDR3 runs 13 residues. CDR3 nucleotide sequence: TGTGCCAGCAGCACTACGACAGTAAGGGAGCAGTACTTC. It translates to CASSTTTVREQYF.

The sample holds a few counts of this clone. The rearrangement joins TRBV9 to TRBJ1-1, with D possibly being TRBD1 (5 bases). Germline V gene lookup returns CDR1 SGDLS and CDR2 YYNGEE. The V end lost 0 bases, the J end lost 4 bases, and 22 bases lay between the germline ends. This CDR3 spans 18 amino acids. The CDR3 is CASSVEGGVSGRGTEAFF. As DNA, the CDR3 is TGTGCCAGCAGCGTAGAAGGAGGGGTCAGCGGAAGGGGCACTGAAGCTTTCTTT.

This chain joins TRBV5-6 and TRBJ1-2, with TRBD1 matching 7 bases. CDR3 size: 15 residues. CDR1 is SGHDT and CDR2 is YYEEEE in the germline V gene. Trimming at V came to 0 bases and at J to 1 base, leaving 3 bases not matched to a gene. Written as DNA, the CDR3 is TGTGCCAGCAGCTTGGGACAGGGCTATAACTATGGCTACACCTTC. Translating it yields CASSLGQGYNYGYTF. Full variable domain (remainder filled in from reference TRBV5-6 and TRBJ1-2): DAGVTQSPTHLIKTRGQQVTLRCSPKSGHDTVSWYQQALGQGPQFIFQYYEEEERQRGNFPDRFSGHQFPNYSSELNVNALLLGDSALYLCASSLGQGYNYGYTFGSGTRLTVV.

The gene calls are TRBV5-1 and TRBJ1-1; 8 nucleotides line up with TRBD1. V gave up 2 bases and J gave up 4 bases; unmatched junction bases: 4. CDR1 and CDR2 (germline): SGHRS, YFSETQ. This CDR3 has 14 amino acids. As DNA, the CDR3 is TGCGCCAGCAGCTTCGGGGACAGGACCACTGAAGCTTTCTTT. It codes for CASSFGDRTTEAFF. The full variable domain, completed using reference TRBV5-1 and TRBJ1-1, is KAGVTQTPRYLIKTRGQQVTLSCSPISGHRSVSWYQQTPGQGLQFLFEYFSETQRNKGNFPGRFSGRQFSNSRSEMNVSTLELGDSALYLCASSFGDRTTEAFFGQGTRLTVV.

The chain carries TRBV19 and TRBJ2-7, with 8 positions matching TRBD1. V lost 4 bases and J lost 2; bases outside the gene matches: 7. Germline V gene data show CDR1 as LNHDA and CDR2 as SQIVND (reference sequence). This CDR3 region has 15 residues. This chain's CDR3 is CASSTIQGVTYEQYF. The CDR3 DNA reads as TGTGCCAGTAGTACGATACAGGGGGTCACCTACGAGCAGTACTTC.

The chain is built from TRBV28 and TRBJ1-1, with D unresolved. The germline V gene encodes CDR1 MDHEN and CDR2 SYDVKM. V gave up 8 bases and J gave up 3 bases, with 13 bases separating them. The CDR3 sequence is 13 residues long. The CDR3 DNA reads TGTGCCAGCCGCATTCTAACATACACTGAAGCTTTCTTT. Its translation: CASRILTYTEAFF.

The chain carries TRBV18 and TRBJ2-5; D remains unclear. The germline V gene encodes CDR1 KGHSH and CDR2 LQKENI. V dropped 2 bases and J dropped 5 bases, with 9 bases sitting between them. This CDR3 has 13 amino acids. CDR3 nucleotide sequence: TGTGCCAGCTCACCATGGTTAGGGGAGACCCAGTACTTC. Amino acid sequence: CASSPWLGETQYF.

The chain carries TRBV19 and TRBJ2-7; the D gene is possibly TRBD2 (5 bases). The germline V gene has CDR1 LNHDA and CDR2 SQIVND (reference sequence). This CDR3 spans 13 amino acids. Trimming cost V 5 bases and J 4 bases, with 12 bases left between them. DNA for the CDR3: TGTGCCAGTAGTGCGACCCGGGGTTACGAGCAGTACTTC. Residues: CASSATRGYEQYF.

The chain carries TRBV5-5 and TRBJ2-7, with 10 positions matching TRBD2. The CDR3 is 17 residues long. The V gene's germline CDR1 is SGHKS and CDR2 YYEKEE (reference sequence). J was trimmed by 7 bases and V by 0 bases; bases with no gene match: 13. Written as DNA, the CDR3 is TGTGCCAGCAGCTTGGGGGTAGCGGGGGGCCCCGCGAGTGAGCAGTACTTC. The encoded protein is CASSLGVAGGPASEQYF.

This sequence joins TRBV2 and TRBJ2-5; D not resolved. The CDR3 has 15 residues. The V end lost 4 bases, the J end lost 4 bases, and 16 bases lay between the germline ends. CDR1 SNHLY and CDR2 FYNNEI come from the germline V gene. The CDR3 region has the DNA TGTGCCAGCAGTGTGTTTGGCCCGCAGCGAGAGACCCAGTACTTC. Protein product: CASSVFGPQRETQYF.

This chain connects TRBV28 to TRBJ1-2; 8 nucleotides align to TRBD1. The V gene end was trimmed by 2 bases and the J gene end by 4 bases; junction bases not matched to a gene: 3. The CDR3 is 14 amino acids. CDR1 is MDHEN and CDR2 is SYDVKM in the germline V gene. The CDR3 here is CASSLVGQGYGYTF. For the CDR3, the DNA is TGTGCCAGCAGTTTAGTCGGACAGGGCTATGGCTACACCTTC.

The genes are TRBV6-1 and TRBJ2-3; no firm D call. This CDR3 contains 13 residues. V was trimmed by 8 bases and J by 6 bases, leaving 15 bases between them. Germline CDR1 MNHNS, CDR2 SASEGT. In DNA, the CDR3 is TGTGCCAGCGGGGTGGCTCCGAGGGATACGCAGTATTTT. This sequence encodes CASGVAPRDTQYF.

The chain combines TRBV6-5 with TRBJ1-2, with 9 bases that match TRBD1. Germline values: CDR1 MNHEY, CDR2 SVGAGI. The CDR3 spans 14 residues. V lost 7 bases to trimming and J lost 4 bases; unmatched junction nucleotides: 7. The CDR3, as DNA: TGTGCCAGCAAATGGGACAGGGAGGCCTATGGCTACACCTTC. It codes for CASKWDREAYGYTF.

This chain joins TRBV29-1 and TRBJ2-3; perhaps TRBD2 as D (5 bases). The CDR3 spans 14 residues. The V gene's germline CDR1 is SQVTM and CDR2 ANQGSEA. Trimming pared 4 bases from V and 1 base from J, leaving 12 bases between. This CDR3 reads CSVGQEVGTDTQYF. DNA of the CDR3: TGCAGCGTTGGGCAGGAGGTTGGCACAGATACGCAGTATTTT.

The genes are TRBV11-2 and TRBJ1-2, with 8 positions matching TRBD1. After removal of 0 bases from V and 7 bases from J, the junction contained 10 bases not matched to a gene. Per the germline V gene, CDR1 is SGHAT and CDR2 is FQNNGV. The CDR3 spans 16 residues. CDR3 amino acids: CASSLEVGQGALGYTF. As DNA, the CDR3 is TGTGCCAGCAGCTTAGAGGTCGGGCAGGGGGCTCTTGGCTACACCTTC.

The V and J genes are TRBV9 and TRBJ1-1; D call uncertain. The CDR3 is 13 amino acids. V was cut by 0 bases and J by 3 bases, with 6 bases left in between. Per the germline V gene, CDR1 is SGDLS and CDR2 is YYNGEE. CDR3: CASSVALHTEAFF. CDR3 in DNA: TGTGCCAGCAGCGTAGCCCTCCACACTGAAGCTTTCTTT.

Comments on this clone: Other nucleotide sequences in the sample specify the same CDR3. J is TRBJ1-1 and V is TRBV7-6; D uncertain. Trimming took 3 bases from V and 1 from J, leaving 9 bases between them. CDR1 and CDR2 from the germline V gene are SGHVS and FNYEAQ. The CDR3 has 14 residues. The CDR3 region has the DNA TGTGCCAGCAGCTTGTCCGGGCAGAACACTGAAGCTTTCTTT. This sequence encodes CASSLSGQNTEAFF.

This clone was detected only a few times. The chain is built from TRBV2 and TRBJ2-7, with 16 bases that match TRBD2. V was pared by 5 bases and J by 6 bases, with 4 bases of the junction left unmatched. Germline V gene lookup returns CDR1 SNHLY and CDR2 FYNNEI. The CDR3 extends over 15 amino acids. CDR3 region: CASSPGLAGGLEQYF. The CDR3 region has the DNA TGTGCCAGCAGTCCGGGACTAGCGGGGGGGCTCGAGCAGTACTTC.

The chain combines TRBV6-1 with TRBJ1-6; D perhaps matches TRBD1 (5 bases). Germline lookup yields CDR1 MNHNS and CDR2 SASEGT. The CDR3 spans 15 residues. V was cut by 1 base and J by 8 bases, with 12 bases left in between. The CDR3 DNA is TGTGCCAGCAGTGAAGTAGGGCAGGGTCATTCACCCCTCCACTTT. This encodes CASSEVGQGHSPLHF.

The V gene is TRBV5-1, the J gene TRBJ2-3; D gene uncertain. The germline V gene has CDR1 SGHRS and CDR2 YFSETQ. The length of the CDR3 is 13 residues. Trimming pared 4 bases from V and 7 bases from J, leaving 13 bases between. Here the CDR3 reads CASSAQGYNTQYF. Here the CDR3 DNA reads TGCGCCAGCAGCGCGCAAGGTTACAATACGCAGTATTTT.

The chain combines TRBV19 with TRBJ1-1, with 10 bases matching TRBD1. The J segment lost 0 bases and the V segment lost 5 bases, leaving 3 bases of the junction unmatched. The CDR3 runs 15 residues. The germline CDR1 and CDR2 sequences are LNHDA and SQIVND (reference sequence). The CDR3 here is CASSGGTGVNTEAFF. CDR3 nucleotide sequence: TGTGCCAGTAGTGGCGGGACAGGGGTGAACACTGAAGCTTTCTTT.

With regard to this clone: Other DNA sequences in this specimen translate into the identical CDR3. This rearrangement joins TRBV28 to TRBJ2-5; D is ambiguous. The CDR3 length is 12 residues. Germline assignment: CDR1 MDHEN and CDR2 SYDVKM. V gave up 5 bases and J gave up 2 bases, with 6 bases separating them. The CDR3 DNA reads TGTGCCAGCAGTCAAGGTCAAGAGACCCAGTACTTC. It codes for CASSQGQETQYF.